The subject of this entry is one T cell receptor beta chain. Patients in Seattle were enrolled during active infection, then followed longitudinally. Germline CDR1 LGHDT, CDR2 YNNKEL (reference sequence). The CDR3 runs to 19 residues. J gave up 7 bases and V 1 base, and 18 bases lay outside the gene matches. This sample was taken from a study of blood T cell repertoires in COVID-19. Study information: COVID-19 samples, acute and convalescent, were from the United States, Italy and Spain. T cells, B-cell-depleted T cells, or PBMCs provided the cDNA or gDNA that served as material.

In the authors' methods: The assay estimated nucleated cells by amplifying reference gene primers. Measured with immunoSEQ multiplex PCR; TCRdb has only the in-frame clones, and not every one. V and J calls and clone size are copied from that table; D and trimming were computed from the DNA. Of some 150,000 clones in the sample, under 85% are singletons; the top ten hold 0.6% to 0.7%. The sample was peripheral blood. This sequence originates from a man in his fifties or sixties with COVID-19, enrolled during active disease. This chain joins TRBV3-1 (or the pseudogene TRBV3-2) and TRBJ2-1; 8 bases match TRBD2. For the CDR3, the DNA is TGTGCCAGCAGCCAAGGCGGGTGGGGCGGGAGGACTGAAGGAAATGAGCAGTTCTTC. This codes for CASSQGGWGGRTEGNEQFF.